This T cell receptor beta chain was documented in a study of identical twins. After template switching added a universal primer site, the resulting cDNA carried unique molecular identifiers. Each CDR3 protein gets one entry after TCRdb re-called the 5' RACE reads with MiXCR. Counted here are around 480,000 distinct CDR3 sequences, 13% to 15% occurring once; the ten biggest clones make up around 0.48%. This CDR3 has 13 residues. Germline V gene lookup returns CDR1 SNHLY and CDR2 FYNNEI. V was pared by 7 bases and J by 4 bases, with 13 bases between. The sample was also linked to a second study, of yellow fever vaccine responses in identical twins.

Material: CD4+ T cells sorted from blood. This TCR came from a woman under 30 in good health. This chain links TRBV2 with TRBJ1-1, with D possibly being TRBD1 (6 bases). The CDR3 reads CASTRQEGTEAFF. The CDR3 DNA reads TGTGCCAGCACCCGACAGGAAGGCACTGAAGCTTTCTTT.